A selection of T cell receptor beta chains follows, all from one sample in a study of T cells after yellow fever vaccination. MiXCR, applied by TCRdb to the 5' RACE reads, yields one record per CDR3 protein. The table has 100,000 to 150,000 distinct CDR3 sequences, roughly 15% seen once. The source was CD8+ T cells sorted from PBMCs, collected 5 days after the yellow fever booster vaccination. The source of these receptors is a man aged 18-30 years who received the YFV17D yellow fever vaccine. Both conserved end residues are part of each CDR3. The D gene is left open where the match is weak. Not every row has a clone size; where given, it reads once, few, many or a size class.

clone size: few
J gene: TRBJ1-5
D gene: .
CDR3 length: 17
V gene: TRBV4-1
CDR3 protein: CASSQRGGVFSNQPQHF
CDR3 DNA: TGCGCCAGCAGCCAACGAGGAGGGGTTTTTAGCAATCAGCCCCAGCATTTT

clone size: few
J gene: TRBJ2-1
D gene: TRBD2
CDR3 length: 18
V gene: TRBV15
CDR3 protein: CATSGGTSGGIDYNEQFF
CDR3 DNA: TGTGCCACCAGCGGCGGGACTAGCGGGGGGATCGACTACAATGAGCAGTTCTTC

clone size: few
J gene: TRBJ2-5
D gene: TRBD1
CDR3 length: 14
V gene: TRBV7-6
CDR3 protein: CASSRTGGRETQYF
CDR3 DNA: TGTGCCAGCAGCCGAACAGGGGGAAGGGAGACCCAGTACTTC

clone size: .
J gene: TRBJ1-1
D gene: TRBD1
CDR3 length: 14
V gene: TRBV19
CDR3 protein: CASSIDRGNTEAFF
CDR3 DNA: TGTGCCAGTAGTATCGACAGGGGAAACACTGAAGCTTTCTTT

clone size: few
J gene: TRBJ1-1
D gene: .
CDR3 length: 13
V gene: TRBV25-1
CDR3 protein: CASSVRMNTEAFF
CDR3 DNA: TGTGCCAGCAGTGTACGGATGAACACTGAAGCTTTCTTT

clone size: few
J gene: TRBJ2-3
D gene: .
CDR3 length: 12
V gene: TRBV7-9
CDR3 protein: CASSSFTPTQYF
CDR3 DNA: TGTGCCAGCAGCTCATTTACCCCTACGCAGTATTTT

clone size: .
J gene: TRBJ1-1
D gene: .
CDR3 length: 13
V gene: TRBV20-1
CDR3 protein: CSARDRTVTEAFF
CDR3 DNA: TGCAGTGCTAGAGATCGGACGGTGACTGAAGCTTTCTTT

clone size: few
J gene: TRBJ1-1
D gene: .
CDR3 length: 16
V gene: TRBV27
CDR3 protein: CASSLSLIMYNTEAFF
CDR3 DNA: TGTGCCAGCAGTTTATCCCTCATTATGTATAACACTGAAGCTTTCTTT

clone size: few
J gene: TRBJ1-4
D gene: .
CDR3 length: 15
V gene: TRBV7-9
CDR3 protein: CASTQPGSSNEKLFF
CDR3 DNA: TGTGCCAGCACCCAACCGGGCAGCTCTAATGAAAAACTGTTTTTT

clone size: .
J gene: TRBJ2-1
D gene: .
CDR3 length: 13
V gene: TRBV20-1
CDR3 protein: CSASIQVNFGQFF
CDR3 DNA: TGCAGTGCTAGCATCCAGGTTAATTTCGGGCAGTTCTTC

clone size: many
J gene: TRBJ2-1
D gene: TRBD2
CDR3 length: 15
V gene: TRBV4-2
CDR3 protein: CASSQGASGGYEQFF
CDR3 DNA: TGTGCCAGCAGCCAAGGAGCTAGCGGGGGTTATGAGCAGTTCTTC

clone size: .
J gene: TRBJ2-2
D gene: .
CDR3 length: 11
V gene: TRBV29-1
CDR3 protein: CSVASTGELFF
CDR3 DNA: TGCAGCGTCGCCTCAACCGGGGAGCTGTTTTTT

clone size: .
J gene: TRBJ1-1
D gene: .
CDR3 length: 14
V gene: TRBV28
CDR3 protein: CASSLWEANTEAFF
CDR3 DNA: TGTGCCAGCAGTTTGTGGGAGGCGAACACTGAAGCTTTCTTT

clone size: few
J gene: TRBJ1-1
D gene: .
CDR3 length: 13
V gene: TRBV10-3
CDR3 protein: CAIGEGGHTEAFF
CDR3 DNA: TGTGCCATCGGGGAAGGGGGGCACACTGAAGCTTTCTTT

clone size: .
J gene: TRBJ2-7
D gene: TRBD2
CDR3 length: 17
V gene: TRBV29-1
CDR3 protein: CSVETGFSGVSSYEQYF
CDR3 DNA: TGCAGCGTTGAAACAGGGTTTAGCGGGGTCAGCTCCTACGAGCAGTACTTC

clone size: .
J gene: TRBJ2-3
D gene: TRBD1
CDR3 length: 17
V gene: TRBV6-2/TRBV6-3
CDR3 protein: CASSYSGQGFSTDTQYF
CDR3 DNA: TGTGCCAGCAGTTACTCGGGACAGGGTTTTAGCACAGATACGCAGTATTTT

clone size: .
J gene: TRBJ2-2
D gene: .
CDR3 length: 15
V gene: TRBV5-1
CDR3 protein: CASSLWGVHTGELFF
CDR3 DNA: TGCGCCAGCAGCTTGTGGGGCGTGCACACCGGGGAGCTGTTTTTT

clone size: .
J gene: TRBJ1-4
D gene: .
CDR3 length: 17
V gene: TRBV11-2
CDR3 protein: CASSLGRRRGGWEKLFF
CDR3 DNA: TGTGCCAGCAGCTTAGGACGTCGTCGGGGGGGATGGGAAAAACTTTTTTTT

clone size: .
J gene: TRBJ2-2
D gene: .
CDR3 length: 15
V gene: TRBV7-8
CDR3 protein: CVTPPREPYTGELFF
CDR3 DNA: TGTGTCACGCCTCCCAGGGAACCCTACACCGGGGAGCTGTTTTTT

clone size: few
J gene: TRBJ2-5
D gene: .
CDR3 length: 13
V gene: TRBV9
CDR3 protein: CASSGLRGQTQYF
CDR3 DNA: TGTGCCAGCAGCGGACTCAGGGGACAGACCCAGTACTTC

clone size: .
J gene: TRBJ2-3
D gene: .
CDR3 length: 16
V gene: TRBV7-3
CDR3 protein: CASSLRWGPSTDTQYF
CDR3 DNA: TGTGCCAGCAGCTTACGATGGGGTCCTAGCACAGATACGCAGTATTTT

clone size: .
J gene: TRBJ2-7
D gene: .
CDR3 length: 13
V gene: TRBV4-3
CDR3 protein: CASSQGGGREQYF
CDR3 DNA: TGCGCCAGCAGCCAAGGAGGAGGACGCGAGCAGTACTTC

clone size: .
J gene: TRBJ2-5
D gene: .
CDR3 length: 16
V gene: TRBV7-3
CDR3 protein: CASSLGLIEYGATQYF
CDR3 DNA: TGTGCCAGCAGCTTAGGGCTCATAGAGTACGGGGCGACCCAGTACTTC

clone size: few
J gene: TRBJ2-2
D gene: .
CDR3 length: 16
V gene: TRBV4-1
CDR3 protein: CASSQVGGLGAGELFF
CDR3 DNA: TGCGCCAGCAGCCAAGTCGGGGGTTTGGGTGCCGGGGAGCTGTTTTTT

clone size: .
J gene: TRBJ2-7
D gene: .
CDR3 length: 13
V gene: TRBV30
CDR3 protein: CAWSGHSSYEQYF
CDR3 DNA: TGTGCCTGGAGTGGGCACAGCTCCTACGAGCAGTACTTC

clone size: .
J gene: TRBJ2-1
D gene: TRBD2
CDR3 length: 20
V gene: TRBV4-1
CDR3 protein: CASSLRGSSGGASSYNEQFF
CDR3 DNA: TGCGCCAGCAGTCTCAGGGGATCTAGCGGGGGGGCGAGCTCCTACAATGAGCAGTTCTTC

clone size: many
J gene: TRBJ2-3
D gene: .
CDR3 length: 13
V gene: TRBV6-4
CDR3 protein: CASSAGSTDTQYF
CDR3 DNA: TGTGCCAGCAGTGCGGGGAGCACAGATACGCAGTATTTT

clone size: .
J gene: TRBJ2-3
D gene: .
CDR3 length: 15
V gene: TRBV11-3
CDR3 protein: CASSLDRGGADTQYF
CDR3 DNA: TGTGCCAGCAGCTTAGATCGGGGCGGCGCAGATACGCAGTATTTT

clone size: .
J gene: TRBJ2-7
D gene: .
CDR3 length: 15
V gene: TRBV7-9
CDR3 protein: CASSQAGTATYEQYF
CDR3 DNA: TGTGCCAGCAGCCAAGCCGGGACTGCCACCTACGAGCAGTACTTC

clone size: few
J gene: TRBJ1-2
D gene: .
CDR3 length: 15
V gene: TRBV6-2/TRBV6-3
CDR3 protein: CASSSWPLSTYGYTF
CDR3 DNA: TGTGCCAGCAGTTCATGGCCCCTCTCGACCTATGGCTACACCTTC

clone size: .
J gene: TRBJ2-5
D gene: TRBD1
CDR3 length: 15
V gene: TRBV18
CDR3 protein: CASSTTGEGRETQYF
CDR3 DNA: TGTGCCAGCTCAACGACAGGGGAAGGAAGGGAGACCCAGTACTTC

clone size: few
J gene: TRBJ2-4
D gene: .
CDR3 length: 17
V gene: TRBV4-1
CDR3 protein: CASSQRHLDRAKNIQYF
CDR3 DNA: TGCGCCAGCAGCCAGAGGCATCTAGATCGGGCCAAAAACATTCAGTACTTC

clone size: many
J gene: TRBJ2-1
D gene: TRBD2
CDR3 length: 15
V gene: TRBV6-5
CDR3 protein: CASSYLAGGYNEQFF
CDR3 DNA: TGTGCCAGCAGTTACCTAGCGGGGGGTTACAATGAGCAGTTCTTC

clone size: few
J gene: TRBJ2-5
D gene: .
CDR3 length: 14
V gene: TRBV15
CDR3 protein: CATSRGEGPETQYF
CDR3 DNA: TGTGCCACCAGCAGAGGCGAAGGGCCAGAGACCCAGTACTTC

clone size: few
J gene: TRBJ1-2
D gene: TRBD1
CDR3 length: 12
V gene: TRBV29-1
CDR3 protein: CSVPDRGPGYTF
CDR3 DNA: TGCAGCGTTCCAGACAGGGGACCGGGCTACACCTTC

clone size: once
J gene: TRBJ1-1
D gene: .
CDR3 length: 14
V gene: TRBV12-3/TRBV12-4
CDR3 protein: CASSRGQTNTEAFF
CDR3 DNA: TGTGCCAGCAGCCGCGGACAGACGAACACTGAAGCTTTCTTT

clone size: few
J gene: TRBJ2-1
D gene: .
CDR3 length: 15
V gene: TRBV7-6
CDR3 protein: CASSSSQVLPHEQFF
CDR3 DNA: TGTGCCAGCAGCTCGTCCCAGGTTTTGCCCCATGAGCAGTTCTTC

clone size: .
J gene: TRBJ1-4
D gene: .
CDR3 length: 12
V gene: TRBV12-3/TRBV12-4
CDR3 protein: CASSTGSGKLFF
CDR3 DNA: TGTGCCAGCAGTACAGGGTCAGGGAAACTGTTTTTT

clone size: few
J gene: TRBJ2-3
D gene: .
CDR3 length: 16
V gene: TRBV7-9
CDR3 protein: CASSPPRTNRRDTQYF
CDR3 DNA: TGTGCCAGCAGCCCGCCCCGGACTAATCGCAGGGATACGCAGTATTTT

clone size: few
J gene: TRBJ1-1
D gene: .
CDR3 length: 13
V gene: TRBV6-5
CDR3 protein: CASSYLRGTEAFF
CDR3 DNA: TGTGCCAGCAGTTACCTTCGAGGGACTGAAGCTTTCTTT

clone size: .
J gene: TRBJ1-5
D gene: TRBD1
CDR3 length: 15
V gene: TRBV5-5
CDR3 protein: CASSRDRASNQPQHF
CDR3 DNA: TGTGCCAGCAGCCGGGACAGGGCTAGCAATCAGCCCCAGCATTTT

clone size: .
J gene: TRBJ1-2
D gene: .
CDR3 length: 12
V gene: TRBV5-5
CDR3 protein: CASRQESDGYTF
CDR3 DNA: TGTGCCAGCAGACAGGAGTCTGATGGCTACACCTTC

clone size: .
J gene: TRBJ2-1
D gene: .
CDR3 length: 13
V gene: TRBV7-9
CDR3 protein: CASTQLGSNEQFF
CDR3 DNA: TGTGCCAGCACCCAGCTTGGTTCAAATGAGCAGTTCTTC

clone size: few
J gene: TRBJ2-4
D gene: .
CDR3 length: 15
V gene: TRBV7-2
CDR3 protein: CASSFPGTAKNIQYF
CDR3 DNA: TGTGCCAGCAGCTTTCCCGGGACAGCCAAAAACATTCAGTACTTC

clone size: few
J gene: TRBJ2-1
D gene: .
CDR3 length: 14
V gene: TRBV5-1
CDR3 protein: CASSLNGAYNEQFF
CDR3 DNA: TGCGCCAGCAGCTTGAACGGTGCCTACAATGAGCAGTTCTTC

clone size: few
J gene: TRBJ2-3
D gene: .
CDR3 length: 12
V gene: TRBV12-3/TRBV12-4
CDR3 protein: CASSVSPATQYF
CDR3 DNA: TGTGCCAGCAGTGTCAGCCCGGCCACGCAGTATTTT

clone size: few
J gene: TRBJ1-1
D gene: .
CDR3 length: 15
V gene: TRBV16
CDR3 protein: CASSQSGSGFAEAFF
CDR3 DNA: TGTGCCAGCAGCCAATCGGGATCGGGGTTCGCTGAAGCTTTCTTT

clone size: .
J gene: TRBJ2-5
D gene: .
CDR3 length: 15
V gene: TRBV27
CDR3 protein: CASSRRQLQQETQYF
CDR3 DNA: TGTGCCAGCAGTCGCCGACAGTTACAACAAGAGACCCAGTACTTC

clone size: .
J gene: TRBJ1-1
D gene: .
CDR3 length: 16
V gene: TRBV6-6
CDR3 protein: CASSYGQVGTDTEAFF
CDR3 DNA: TGTGCCAGCAGTTACGGGCAGGTGGGGACTGACACTGAAGCTTTCTTT

clone size: .
J gene: TRBJ2-5
D gene: TRBD2
CDR3 length: 18
V gene: TRBV4-1
CDR3 protein: CASSQAYGAGGNLETQYF
CDR3 DNA: TGCGCCAGCAGCCAAGCGTACGGCGCGGGGGGAAATCTGGAGACCCAGTACTTC

clone size: few
J gene: TRBJ2-7
D gene: .
CDR3 length: 16
V gene: TRBV13
CDR3 protein: CASSVAVSETSYEQYF
CDR3 DNA: TGTGCCAGCAGCGTAGCTGTTTCAGAGACATCCTACGAGCAGTACTTC